This T cell receptor (beta chain) was found in a study of beta chain features in type 1 diabetes. Comment on this clone: Its antigen remains unknown.

All of the isolated RNA was reverse transcribed, so expressed TCRB transcripts were sequenced. The protocol was immunoSEQ multiplex PCR, while the TCRdb copy is restricted to in-frame clones and leaves out a portion. The sample lists roughly 150,000 clones; roughly 8.1% were seen once. Study outcomes and limitations: Shortening of TCRB CDR3s, moderate but significant, appeared in all four CD4+ subsets of Type 1 diabetes patients.

This TCR came from a man between 18 and 35 years old in good health. Material: central memory CD4+ T cells from blood.

In DNA form, the CDR3 reads TGTGCCACCAGCCAAAACAGGGGTGTGGGCAATCAGCCCCAGCATTTT. This translates into CATSQNRGVGNQPQHF. The chain combines TRBV15 with TRBJ1-5, with 7 bases aligning to TRBD1. V gave up 5 bases and J gave up 2 bases; unmatched junction bases: 9. CDR1 LNHNV and CDR2 YYDKDF come from the germline V gene (reference sequence). The CDR3 covers 16 residues.